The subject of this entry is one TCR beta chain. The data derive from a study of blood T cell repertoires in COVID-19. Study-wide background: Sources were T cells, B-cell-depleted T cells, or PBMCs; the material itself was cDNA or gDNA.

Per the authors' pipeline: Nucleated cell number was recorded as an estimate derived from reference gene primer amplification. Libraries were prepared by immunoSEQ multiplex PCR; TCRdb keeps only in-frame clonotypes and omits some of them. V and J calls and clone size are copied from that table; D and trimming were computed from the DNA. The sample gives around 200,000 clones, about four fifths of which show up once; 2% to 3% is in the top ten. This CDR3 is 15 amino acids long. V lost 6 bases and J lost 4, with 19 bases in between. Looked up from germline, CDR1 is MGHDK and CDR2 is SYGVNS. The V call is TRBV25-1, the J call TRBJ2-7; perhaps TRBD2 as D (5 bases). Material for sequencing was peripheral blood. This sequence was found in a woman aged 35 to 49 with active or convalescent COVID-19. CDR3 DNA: TGTGCCAGCAGCGGGAACGCAGAATTGCCGTACGAGCAGTACTTC. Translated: CASSGNAELPYEQYF.